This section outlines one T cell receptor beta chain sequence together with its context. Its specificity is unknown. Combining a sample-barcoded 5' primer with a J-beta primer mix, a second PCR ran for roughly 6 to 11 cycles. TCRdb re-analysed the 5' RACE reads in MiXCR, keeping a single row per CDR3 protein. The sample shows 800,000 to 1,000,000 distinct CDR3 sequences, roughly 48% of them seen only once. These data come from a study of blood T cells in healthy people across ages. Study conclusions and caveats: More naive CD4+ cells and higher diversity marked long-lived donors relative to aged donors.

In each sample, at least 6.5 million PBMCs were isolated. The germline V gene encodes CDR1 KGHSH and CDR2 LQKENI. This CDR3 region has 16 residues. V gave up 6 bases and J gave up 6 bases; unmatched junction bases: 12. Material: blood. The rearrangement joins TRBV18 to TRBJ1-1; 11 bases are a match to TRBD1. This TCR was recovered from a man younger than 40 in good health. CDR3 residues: CASSVGQGVSSSEAFF. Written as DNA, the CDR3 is TGTGCCAGCTCCGTGGGACAGGGGGTTTCTTCTTCTGAAGCTTTCTTT.